This T cell receptor (beta chain) was obtained from a study of blood T cells in healthy people across ages. A second roughly 6 to 11 cycle PCR used barcoded and J-beta primers. One entry per CDR3 protein, called by TCRdb with MiXCR from the 5' RACE reads. The data contain around 800,000 distinct CDR3 sequences, 60% to 80% of them singletons. A remark on this clonotype: Its specificity is not known.

This CDR3 is 16 amino acids long. V gave up 2 bases and J gave up 6 bases; unmatched junction bases: 10. The germline CDR1 and CDR2 sequences are DFQATT and SNEGSKA (reference sequence). Regarding the study as a whole: CMV status of donors was unknown, possibly confounding expanded clonotype changes.

The chain recombines TRBV20-1 with TRBJ2-5; 12 bases map to TRBD1. This clonotype originated in a young man in good health. Sequencing was carried out using blood. The CDR3 sequence: CSARSTGTGGSKTQYF. CDR3 nucleotides: TGCAGTGCTAGATCTACCGGGACAGGGGGCTCGAAGACCCAGTACTTC.